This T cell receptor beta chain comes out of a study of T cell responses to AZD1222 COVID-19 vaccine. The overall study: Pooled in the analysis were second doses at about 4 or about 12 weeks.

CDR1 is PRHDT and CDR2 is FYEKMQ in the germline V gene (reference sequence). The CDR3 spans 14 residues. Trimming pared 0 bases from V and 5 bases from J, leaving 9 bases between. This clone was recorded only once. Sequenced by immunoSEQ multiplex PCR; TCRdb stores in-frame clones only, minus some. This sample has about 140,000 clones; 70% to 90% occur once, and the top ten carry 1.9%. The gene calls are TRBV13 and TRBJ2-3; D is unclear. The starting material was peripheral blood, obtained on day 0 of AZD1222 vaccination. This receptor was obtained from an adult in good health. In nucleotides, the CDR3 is TGTGCCAGCAGCTTAGGCGAATCCGGAGATACGCAGTATTTT. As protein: CASSLGESGDTQYF.